One and the same sample provided the 14 T cell receptor beta chains below, sequenced in a study of T cell changes during pregnancy in multiple sclerosis. TCRdb keeps only in-frame clones here, not all; method: immunoSEQ multiplex PCR. The repertoire holds approximately 88,000 clones, with 90% to 95% as singletons. This specimen was peripheral blood, taken in the third trimester of pregnancy. Receptors were obtained from a female donor with multiple sclerosis, enrolled in a pregnancy study.

V usage is TRBV19 and J usage is TRBJ2-7; TRBD1 agrees at 8 bases. This CDR3 region has 13 residues. In germline, CDR1 is LNHDA, CDR2 SQIVND (reference sequence). V dropped 11 bases and J dropped 0; count of bases not matched to a gene: 6. Written as DNA, the CDR3 is TGTGCCGGGAGGACAGGGAGCTCCTACGAGCAGTACTTC. Its protein product is CAGRTGSSYEQYF.

For this clone: The sample has other DNA sequences that encode this CDR3 too. The gene calls are TRBV2 and TRBJ1-1; D remains unclear. V gave up 8 bases and J gave up 5 bases, with 9 bases separating them. Germline lookup yields CDR1 SNHLY and CDR2 FYNNEI. This CDR3 is built from 11 residues. The CDR3 nucleotides read TGTGCCAGCCGGGGAAGGACTGAAGCTTTCTTT. Protein sequence: CASRGRTEAFF.

The J gene is TRBJ2-7, the V gene TRBV15; TRBD1 matches 7 bases. Trimming took 3 bases from V and 2 from J; bases not matched to a gene: 7. Looked up from germline, CDR1 is LNHNV and CDR2 is YYDKDF (reference sequence). The CDR3 runs 15 residues. The CDR3 here is CATSSRQGRTYEQYF. The CDR3 DNA reads as TGTGCCACCAGCAGTCGACAGGGACGTACCTACGAGCAGTACTTC.

The chain joins TRBV7-2 to TRBJ2-3; 7 nucleotides match TRBD2. Germline V lookup: CDR1 SGHTA, CDR2 FQGNSA. The CDR3 runs to 15 residues. Unmatched junction bases numbered 9, after V lost 1 base and J lost 8 bases. CDR3 protein: CASSLGTSPAATQYF. CDR3 DNA: TGTGCCAGCAGCTTAGGGACTAGTCCCGCAGCTACGCAGTATTTT.

The CDR3 spells CASSSDGSAVYEQYF. CDR3 nucleotides: TGCGCCAGCAGCTCCGATGGTAGCGCCGTCTACGAGCAGTACTTC. The chain joins TRBV5-1 to TRBJ2-5, with a possible D match to TRBD2 (5 bases). The DNA end favors TRBJ2-7, so the J call may be wrong. Germline CDR1 reads SGHRS; CDR2 reads YFSETQ. The CDR3 contains 15 residues.

The V call is TRBV4-1, the J call TRBJ1-2; 12 bases agree with TRBD1. The CDR3 has 17 amino acids. V trimming: 4 bases; J trimming: 8 bases; junction bases outside the gene matches: 14. Per germline, CDR1 MGHRA and CDR2 YSYEKL. This CDR3 reads CASSPQAGQGAQGGYTF. CDR3 sequence (DNA): TGCGCCAGCAGCCCCCAGGCGGGACAGGGGGCGCAGGGAGGCTACACCTTC.

V gene TRBV19 combines with J gene TRBJ1-1; 8 bases agree with TRBD1. The V gene's germline CDR1 is LNHDA and CDR2 SQIVND (reference sequence). The CDR3 length is 15 residues. V lost 3 bases to trimming and J lost 2 bases; unmatched junction nucleotides: 5. CDR3 DNA sequence: TGTGCCAGTAGTATCGGGACAGGCGGTAACACTGAAGCTTTCTTT. It yields the protein CASSIGTGGNTEAFF.

Here the CDR3 reads CASSLETGGSSYEQYF. The CDR3 DNA is TGTGCCAGCAGCTTAGAAACAGGGGGTAGTTCCTACGAGCAGTACTTC. The chain uses TRBV7-8 and TRBJ2-7, with 8 positions matching TRBD1. The CDR3 covers 16 residues. Germline-derived CDR1 and CDR2 are SGHVS and FQNEAQ. The V gene end was trimmed by 1 base and the J gene end by 1 base; junction bases not matched to a gene: 6.

The genes are TRBV5-1 and TRBJ2-7, with 16 bases matching TRBD2. The germline gives CDR1 SGHRS, CDR2 YFSETQ. V trimming: 0 bases; J trimming: 5 bases; junction bases outside the gene matches: 5. This CDR3 region has 17 residues. CDR3 sequence (DNA): TGCGCCAGCAGCTTGGCCGCGGGACTAGCGGGAGGGAACGAGCAGTACTTC. Its protein product is CASSLAAGLAGGNEQYF.

The CDR3 coding sequence is TGTGCCAGCATCCATCGGGGAGTTCAAGAGACCCAGTACTTC. Translating gives CASIHRGVQETQYF. The rearrangement links TRBV5-6 to TRBJ2-5, with D possibly matching TRBD2 (5 bases). The CDR3 consists of 14 residues. From germline, CDR1 is SGHDT and CDR2 YYEEEE. Trimming took off 6 bases at V and 2 bases at J, with 14 bases between the two ends. The full variable domain, with the rest looked up from reference TRBV5-6 and TRBJ2-5, is DAGVTQSPTHLIKTRGQQVTLRCSPKSGHDTVSWYQQALGQGPQFIFQYYEEEERQRGNFPDRFSGHQFPNYSSELNVNALLLGDSALYLCASIHRGVQETQYFGPGTRLLVL.

The CDR3 nucleotides read TGCGCCAGCAGCCAAGACAGGGGGTTGAGAGATACGCAGTATTTT. It translates to CASSQDRGLRDTQYF. The V call is TRBV4-1, the J call TRBJ2-3; 7 bases are shared with TRBD1. Germline CDR1 is MGHRA and CDR2 is YSYEKL. The V segment lost 0 bases and the J segment 5 bases; nucleotides outside the gene matches: 5. The CDR3 is made up of 15 amino acids.

CDR3 coding DNA: TGTGCCAGCAGTTATACTAGCGGGAACGAGCAGTACTTC. This codes for CASSYTSGNEQYF. The rearrangement uses TRBV6-9 and TRBJ2-7, with 10 bases identical to TRBD2. This CDR3 region has 13 residues. J gave up 5 bases and V 2 bases, and 0 bases lay outside the gene matches. The germline gives CDR1 MNHGY, CDR2 SVAAGI.

In this sample, this clone turned up once. This chain links TRBV6-5 with TRBJ2-1; 8 positions agree with TRBD2. J gave up 9 bases and V 2 bases, and 9 bases lay outside the gene matches. The germline CDR1 and CDR2 sequences are MNHEY and SVGAGI. The CDR3 is 15 residues long. This CDR3 reads CASSYGASGQGEQFF. DNA for the CDR3: TGTGCCAGCAGTTACGGGGCTAGCGGGCAGGGTGAGCAGTTCTTC.

The V gene is TRBV19, the J gene TRBJ2-1; 8 bases are shared with TRBD2. The CDR3 has 13 amino acids. The V segment lost 1 base and the J segment 10 bases; nucleotides outside the gene matches: 3. Germline CDR1 and CDR2: LNHDA and SQIVND (reference sequence). CDR3 in DNA: TGTGCCAGTAGTATAGGTAGCGGGAACGAGCAGTTCTTC. Protein: CASSIGSGNEQFF.